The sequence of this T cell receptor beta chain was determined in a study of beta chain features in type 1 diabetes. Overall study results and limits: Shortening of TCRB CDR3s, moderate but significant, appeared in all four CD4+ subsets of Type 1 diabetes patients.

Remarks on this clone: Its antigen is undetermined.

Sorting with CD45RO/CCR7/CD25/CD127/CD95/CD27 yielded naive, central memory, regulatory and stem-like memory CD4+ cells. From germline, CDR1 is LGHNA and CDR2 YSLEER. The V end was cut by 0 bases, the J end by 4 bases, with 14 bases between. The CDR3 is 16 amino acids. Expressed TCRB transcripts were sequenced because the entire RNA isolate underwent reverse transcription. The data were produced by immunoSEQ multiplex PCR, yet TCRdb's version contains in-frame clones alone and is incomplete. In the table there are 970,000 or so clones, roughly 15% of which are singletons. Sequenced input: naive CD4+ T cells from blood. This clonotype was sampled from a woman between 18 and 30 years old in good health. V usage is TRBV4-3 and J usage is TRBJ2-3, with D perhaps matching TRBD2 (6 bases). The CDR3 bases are TGCGCCAGCAGCCAAGATTTTGGAAGGAGGGCAGATACGCAGTATTTT. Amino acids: CASSQDFGRRADTQYF.